These T cell receptor beta chains were read from a single sample in a study of response to subunit inactivated influenza vaccine. TCRdb redid the calling of the RT-PCR reads with MiXCR, one entry per CDR3 protein. The sample holds about 830,000 distinct CDR3 sequences, roughly 20% seen once. The material was PBMCs from blood, obtained 5 days after vaccination. All receptors derive from a man in his forties or fifties who received an inactivated influenza vaccine. Each CDR3 is given with its conserved first and last residue. A D gene is named only where the DNA matches it firmly. Rows give clone size only sometimes, using once, few, many, or a class for an expanded clone.

TRBJ2-3,.,TRBV5-1,TRBD2,CASSLGSSGGLSTDTQYF,TGCGCCAGCAGCTTGGGATCTAGCGGGGGCCTCTCCACAGATACGCAGTATTTT
TRBJ2-7,.,TRBV12-3/TRBV12-4,TRBD2,CASSLGLAETWGEQYF,TGTGCCAGCAGTCTGGGACTAGCGGAGACCTGGGGGGAGCAGTACTTC
TRBJ2-3,.,TRBV6-2/TRBV6-3,.,CASSSGTIRMDTQYF,TGTGCCAGCAGTTCGGGTACTATACGTATGGATACGCAGTATTTT
TRBJ2-1,few,TRBV6-4,TRBD2,CASNPTSGGPYNEQFF,TGTGCCAGCAATCCGACTAGCGGGGGCCCTTACAATGAGCAGTTCTTC
TRBJ1-5,.,TRBV27,TRBD1,CASSLQGQGRYSNQPQHF,TGTGCCAGCAGTTTACAGGGACAGGGCAGATATAGCAATCAGCCCCAGCATTTT
TRBJ2-4,.,TRBV12-3/TRBV12-4,.,CASSLGARTAKNIQYF,TGTGCCAGCAGTTTAGGGGCCAGAACGGCCAAAAACATTCAGTACTTC
TRBJ1-2,.,TRBV5-6,TRBD1,CASSLVPGQGAWSYGYTF,TGTGCCAGCAGCTTGGTTCCGGGACAGGGGGCATGGAGCTATGGCTACACCTTC
TRBJ1-6,.,TRBV12-3/TRBV12-4,.,CASSFGQANSPLHF,TGTGCCAGCAGTTTCGGACAAGCTAATTCACCCCTCCACTTT
TRBJ2-7,.,TRBV12-5,.,CASGLVRTGYEQYF,TGTGCTAGTGGTTTGGTACGAACCGGCTACGAGCAGTACTTC
TRBJ2-7,.,TRBV6-1,TRBD1,CASRLPGTGGHEQYF,TGTGCCAGCAGGCTCCCCGGGACAGGGGGCCACGAGCAGTACTTC